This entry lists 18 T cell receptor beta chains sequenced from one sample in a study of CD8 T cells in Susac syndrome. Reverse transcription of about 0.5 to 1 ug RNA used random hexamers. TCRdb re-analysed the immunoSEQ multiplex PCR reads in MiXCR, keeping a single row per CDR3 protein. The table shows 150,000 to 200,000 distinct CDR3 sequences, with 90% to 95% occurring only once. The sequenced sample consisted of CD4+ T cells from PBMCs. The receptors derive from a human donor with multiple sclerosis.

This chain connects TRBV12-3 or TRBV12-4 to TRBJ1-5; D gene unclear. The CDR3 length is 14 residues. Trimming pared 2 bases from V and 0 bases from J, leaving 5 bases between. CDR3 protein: CASSLSVSNQPQHF. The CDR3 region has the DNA TGTGCCAGCAGTTTATCGGTTAGCAATCAGCCCCAGCATTTT.

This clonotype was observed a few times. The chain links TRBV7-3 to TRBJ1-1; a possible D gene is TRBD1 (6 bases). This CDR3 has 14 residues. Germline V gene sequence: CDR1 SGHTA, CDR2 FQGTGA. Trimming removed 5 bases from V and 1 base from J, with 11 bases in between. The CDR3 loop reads CASSAGQSNTEAFF. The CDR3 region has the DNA TGTGCCAGCAGCGCCGGACAGTCGAACACTGAAGCTTTCTTT.

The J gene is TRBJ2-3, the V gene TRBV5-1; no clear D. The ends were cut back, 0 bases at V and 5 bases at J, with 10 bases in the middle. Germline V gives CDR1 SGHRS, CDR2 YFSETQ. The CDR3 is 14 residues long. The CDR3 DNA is TGCGCCAGCAGCTTGGGCAACTTGGTAGATACGCAGTATTTT. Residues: CASSLGNLVDTQYF.

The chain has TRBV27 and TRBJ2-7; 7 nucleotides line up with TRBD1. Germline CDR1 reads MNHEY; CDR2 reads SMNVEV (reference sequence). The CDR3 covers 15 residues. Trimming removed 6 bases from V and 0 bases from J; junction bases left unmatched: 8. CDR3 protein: CASSPRDSYSYEQYF. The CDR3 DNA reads TGTGCCAGCAGCCCCAGGGACAGTTACTCCTACGAGCAGTACTTC.

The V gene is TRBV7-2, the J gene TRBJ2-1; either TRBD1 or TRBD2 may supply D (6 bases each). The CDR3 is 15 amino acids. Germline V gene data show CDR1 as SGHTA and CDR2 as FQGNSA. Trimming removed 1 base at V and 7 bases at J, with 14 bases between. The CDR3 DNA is TGTGCCAGCAGCTTAGTGTCTAGAGGGGGGAATGAGCAGTTCTTC. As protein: CASSLVSRGGNEQFF.

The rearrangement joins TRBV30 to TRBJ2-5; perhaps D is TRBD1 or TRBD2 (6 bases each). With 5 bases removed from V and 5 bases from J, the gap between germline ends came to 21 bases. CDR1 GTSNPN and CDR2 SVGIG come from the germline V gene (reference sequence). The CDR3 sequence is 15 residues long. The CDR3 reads CAWDQTRGSFETQYF. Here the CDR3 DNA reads TGTGCCTGGGACCAGACTAGGGGGAGCTTCGAGACCCAGTACTTC. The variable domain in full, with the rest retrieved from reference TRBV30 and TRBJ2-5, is SQTIHQWPATLVQPVGSPLSLECTVEGTSNPNLYWYRQAAGRGLQLLFYSVGIGQISSEVPQNLSASRPQDRQFILSSKKLLLSDSGFYLCAWDQTRGSFETQYFGPGTRLLVL.

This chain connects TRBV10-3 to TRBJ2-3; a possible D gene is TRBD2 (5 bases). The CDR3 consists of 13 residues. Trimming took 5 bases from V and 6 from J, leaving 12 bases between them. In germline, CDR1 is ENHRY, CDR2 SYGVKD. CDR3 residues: CAISPTRGDTQYF. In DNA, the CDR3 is TGTGCCATCAGTCCTACTAGAGGGGATACGCAGTATTTT.

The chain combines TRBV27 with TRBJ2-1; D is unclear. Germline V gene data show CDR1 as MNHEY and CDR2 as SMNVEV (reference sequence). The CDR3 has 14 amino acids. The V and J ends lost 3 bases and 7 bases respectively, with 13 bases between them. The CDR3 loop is CASSFTLGRNEQFF. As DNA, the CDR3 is TGTGCCAGCAGTTTTACGTTGGGTAGGAATGAGCAGTTCTTC.

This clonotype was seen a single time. The CDR3 reads CASSLEVGFSYEQYF. The DNA of the CDR3 is TGCGCCAGCAGCTTGGAGGTCGGGTTCTCCTACGAGCAGTACTTC. The chain has TRBV5-1 and TRBJ2-7; unclear D gene. CDR3 length: 15 amino acids. Trimming shortened V by 0 bases and J by 0 bases, and 10 bases separated the two germline ends. The germline V gene has CDR1 SGHRS and CDR2 YFSETQ.

This CDR3 reads CASSLEARAGYTF. The DNA of the CDR3 is TGTGCCAGCAGCTTAGAGGCCAGGGCGGGCTACACCTTC. This chain uses TRBV11-2 with TRBJ1-2, with D possibly being TRBD1 (5 bases). CDR1 and CDR2 from the germline V gene are SGHAT and FQNNGV. V was trimmed by 0 bases and J by 8 bases, leaving 10 bases between them. The CDR3 length is 13 residues.

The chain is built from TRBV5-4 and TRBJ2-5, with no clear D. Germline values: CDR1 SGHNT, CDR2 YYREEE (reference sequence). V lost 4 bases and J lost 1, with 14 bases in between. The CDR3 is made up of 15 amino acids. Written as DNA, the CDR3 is TGTGCCAGCAGCCCTGAGTGGCGAATCCAAGAGACCCAGTACTTC. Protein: CASSPEWRIQETQYF.

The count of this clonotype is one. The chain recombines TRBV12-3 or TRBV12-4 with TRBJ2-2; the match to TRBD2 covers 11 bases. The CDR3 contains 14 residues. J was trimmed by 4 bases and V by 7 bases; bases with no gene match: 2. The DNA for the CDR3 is TGTGCCAGCATAGCGGGGGGGGTCACCGGGGAGCTGTTTTTT. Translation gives CASIAGGVTGELFF.

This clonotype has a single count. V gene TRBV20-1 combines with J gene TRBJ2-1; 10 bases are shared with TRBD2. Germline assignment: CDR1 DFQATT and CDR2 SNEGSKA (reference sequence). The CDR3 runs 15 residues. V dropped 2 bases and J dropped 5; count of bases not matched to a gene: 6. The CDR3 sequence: CSARPLAGVNNEQFF. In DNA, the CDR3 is TGCAGTGCTAGACCCCTAGCGGGAGTAAACAATGAGCAGTTCTTC.

In nucleotides, the CDR3 is TGCGCCAGCAGCCTCCTAGTCGGGGAGACCCAGTACTTC. This translates into CASSLLVGETQYF. V and J are TRBV4-3 and TRBJ2-5; D not resolved. Germline CDR1 is LGHNA and CDR2 is YSLEER. The V end lost 4 bases, the J end lost 5 bases, and 11 bases lay between the germline ends. The CDR3 loop spans 13 amino acids.

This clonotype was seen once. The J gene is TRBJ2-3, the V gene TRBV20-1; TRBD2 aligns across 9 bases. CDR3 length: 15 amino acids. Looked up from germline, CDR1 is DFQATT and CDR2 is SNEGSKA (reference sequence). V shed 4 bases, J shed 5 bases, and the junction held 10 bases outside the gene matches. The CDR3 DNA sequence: TGCAGTGCTATTAATCAGCGGGGGGCTGTAGATACGCAGTATTTT. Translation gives CSAINQRGAVDTQYF.

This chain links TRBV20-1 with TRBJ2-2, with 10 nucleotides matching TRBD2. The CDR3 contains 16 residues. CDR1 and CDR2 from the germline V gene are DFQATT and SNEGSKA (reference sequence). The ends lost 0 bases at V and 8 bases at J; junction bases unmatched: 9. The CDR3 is CSARDIPSGGYGELFF. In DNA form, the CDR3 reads TGCAGTGCTAGAGATATCCCTAGCGGGGGTTATGGGGAGCTGTTTTTT.

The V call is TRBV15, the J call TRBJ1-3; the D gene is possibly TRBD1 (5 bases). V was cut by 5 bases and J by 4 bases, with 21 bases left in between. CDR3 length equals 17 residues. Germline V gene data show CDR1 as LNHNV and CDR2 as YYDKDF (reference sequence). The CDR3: CATSRRGATIEGNTIYF. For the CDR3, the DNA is TGTGCCACCAGCCGCCGTGGGGCCACCATTGAGGGAAACACCATATATTTT.

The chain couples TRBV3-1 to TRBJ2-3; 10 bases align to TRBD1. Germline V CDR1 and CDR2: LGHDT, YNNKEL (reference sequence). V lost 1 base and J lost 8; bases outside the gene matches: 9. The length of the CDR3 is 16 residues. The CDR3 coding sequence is TGTGCCAGCAGCCAAGCAGGAGGGACAGGGGAGGGTACGCAGTATTTT. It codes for CASSQAGGTGEGTQYF.